This T cell receptor beta chain appears in the sequencing data of a study of cytomegalovirus exposure and HLA in healthy donors (dated by TCRdb to the late 2010s). Notes on the research overall: The roughly 650 repertoires of the first cohort and the 95 to 150 validation repertoires were produced on the same platform, according to a later analysis. The study aimed to test whether cataloging public T cell receptors could reveal signatures of past pathogen exposure. Besides the first cohort of 500 to 700 subjects, a separate validation cohort made up of 120 different subjects was used. High-throughput TCR immunosequencing, statistical association of individual TCRs with disease status, and machine learning were combined to predict cytomegalovirus infection status.

Points the paper makes about the study in general: All 120 or so repertoires were used to score co-occurrence in the validation cohort in a later analysis, because that analysis had no HLA typing for the cohort. Across donors, most TCR sequences were observed very rarely, whereas some public TCRs were present in many individuals. A later analysis found that TCRs clustered in the first cohort also tended to co-occur in the 100 to 150 validation repertoires, with just under 95% of cluster scores above 0. The study gave a list of 150 to 200 TCR beta chains associated with cytomegalovirus. Three of the identified cytomegalovirus-associated TCR beta chains were confirmed in vitro to be specific for cytomegalovirus antigens. The authors suggested that the approach could potentially be extended to other disease states and immunological phenotypes. In both the original and validation cohorts, the classifier was reported to diagnose cytomegalovirus status with high specificity and sensitivity.

Here V drops 4 bases and J drops 7 bases, and the junction holds 16 bases not matched to any gene. The CDR3 goes from the cysteine to the phenylalanine over 16 residues. The retained sequence is limited to the CDR3, 48 bases, with the frame set at the first base. The germline V gene yields MGHRA for CDR1 and YSYEKL for CDR2. As for this clone: No antigen is known for it. Base qualities are not at hand, and no much larger clone is one base apart.

The library was obtained by the immunoSEQ multiplex PCR assay. The authors processed their data as follows. A statistical classification framework was built for diagnosing cytomegalovirus status from the catalog of TCR beta chain sequences. In TCRdb, the immuneACCESS table is reduced to in-frame sequences with V and J assigned. These tables do not hold every clone; where another copy was compared, an unresolved V gene accounts for under half, and the others remain unexplained. V and J calls and clone size are as listed in that table; D and trimming were resolved from the DNA. The sample data list under 200,000 clones, and about nine tenths of these were observed just once. The top ten clones comprise 4.2% of the sample. The donors were included in the validation cohort of around 120 subjects, a group kept apart from the roughly 700-subject first cohort.

The sequence links TRBV4-1 to TRBJ2-7; 7 bases in between match TRBD2. This clonotype originated in a man in his late teens or twenties in good health and CMV-seropositive. Material for sequencing was PBMCs. Read as DNA, the sequence is TGCGCCAGCAGCCCCCTTTCACTAGCGTCGGGTGGGGAGCAGTACTTC. The encoded protein is CASSPLSLASGGEQYF.